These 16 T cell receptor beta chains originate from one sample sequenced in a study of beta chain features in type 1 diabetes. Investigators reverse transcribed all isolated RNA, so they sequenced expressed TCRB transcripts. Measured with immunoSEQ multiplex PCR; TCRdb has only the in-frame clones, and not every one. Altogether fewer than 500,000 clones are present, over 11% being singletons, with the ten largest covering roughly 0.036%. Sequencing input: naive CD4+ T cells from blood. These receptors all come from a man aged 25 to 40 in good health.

The CDR3 loop reads CASSYRGEAFF. CDR3 coding DNA: TGTGCCAGCAGTTACAGAGGGGAAGCTTTCTTT. V usage is TRBV27 and J usage is TRBJ1-1; D gene unclear. Germline lookup yields CDR1 MNHEY and CDR2 SMNVEV (reference sequence). Trimming left V 4 bases short and J 8 bases short, with 8 bases between. The length of the CDR3 is 11 residues.

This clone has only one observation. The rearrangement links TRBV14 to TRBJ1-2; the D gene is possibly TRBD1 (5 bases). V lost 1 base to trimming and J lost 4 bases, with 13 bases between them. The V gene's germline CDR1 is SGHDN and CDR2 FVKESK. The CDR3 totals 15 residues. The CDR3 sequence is CASSQGGGAPYGYTF. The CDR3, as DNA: TGTGCCAGCAGCCAAGGGGGAGGGGCCCCCTATGGCTACACCTTC.

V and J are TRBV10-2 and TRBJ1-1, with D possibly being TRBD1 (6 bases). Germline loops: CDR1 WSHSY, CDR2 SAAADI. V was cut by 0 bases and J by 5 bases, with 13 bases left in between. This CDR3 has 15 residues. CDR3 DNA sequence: TGCGCCAGCAGTGAGTCGACCGGCAGGGGTACTGAAGCTTTCTTT. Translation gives CASSESTGRGTEAFF.

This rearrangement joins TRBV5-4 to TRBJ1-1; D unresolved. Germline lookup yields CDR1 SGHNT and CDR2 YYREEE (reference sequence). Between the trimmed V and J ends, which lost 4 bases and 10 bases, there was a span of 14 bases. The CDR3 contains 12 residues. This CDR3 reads CASSPSPGGAFF. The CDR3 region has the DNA TGTGCCAGCAGCCCGTCTCCTGGAGGAGCTTTCTTT.

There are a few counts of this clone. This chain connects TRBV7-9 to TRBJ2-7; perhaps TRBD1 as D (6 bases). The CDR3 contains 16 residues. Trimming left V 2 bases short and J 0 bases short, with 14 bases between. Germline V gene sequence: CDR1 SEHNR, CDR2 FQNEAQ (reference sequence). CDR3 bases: TGTGCCAGCAGCTTAAGTACAGGGAGCAGCTCCTACGAGCAGTACGTC. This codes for CASSLSTGSSSYEQYV.

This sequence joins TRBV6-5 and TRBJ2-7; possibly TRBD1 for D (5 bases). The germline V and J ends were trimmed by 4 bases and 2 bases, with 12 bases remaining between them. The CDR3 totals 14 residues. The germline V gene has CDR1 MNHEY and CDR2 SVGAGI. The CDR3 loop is CASSSRVGAYEQYV. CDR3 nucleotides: TGTGCCAGCAGTTCCAGGGTTGGGGCCTACGAGCAGTACGTC.

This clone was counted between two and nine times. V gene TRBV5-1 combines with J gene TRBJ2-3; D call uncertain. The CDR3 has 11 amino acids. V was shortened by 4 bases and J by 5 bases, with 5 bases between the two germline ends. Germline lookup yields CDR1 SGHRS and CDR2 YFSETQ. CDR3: CASSELDTQYF. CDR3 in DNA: TGCGCCAGCAGCGAACTAGATACGCAGTATTTT.

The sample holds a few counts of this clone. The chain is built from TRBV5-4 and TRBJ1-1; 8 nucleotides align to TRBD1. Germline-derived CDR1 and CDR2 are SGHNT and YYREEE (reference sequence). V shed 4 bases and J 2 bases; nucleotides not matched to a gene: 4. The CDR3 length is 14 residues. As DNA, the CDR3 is TGTGCCAGCAGCCCTACAGGGGGAAACACTGAAGCTTTCTTT. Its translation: CASSPTGGNTEAFF.

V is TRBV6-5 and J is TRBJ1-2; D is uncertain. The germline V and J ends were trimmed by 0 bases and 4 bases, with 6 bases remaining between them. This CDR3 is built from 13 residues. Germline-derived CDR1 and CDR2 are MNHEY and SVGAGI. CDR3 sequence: CASSYSRAYGYTF. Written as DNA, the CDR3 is TGTGCCAGCAGTTACTCAAGGGCCTATGGCTACACCTTC.

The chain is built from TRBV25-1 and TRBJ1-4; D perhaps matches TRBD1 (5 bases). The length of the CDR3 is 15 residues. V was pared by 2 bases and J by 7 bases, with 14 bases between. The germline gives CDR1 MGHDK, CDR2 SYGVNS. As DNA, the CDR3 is TGTGCCAGCAGTGAAGTTGGGGGGATGAGTGAAAAACTGTTTTTT. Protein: CASSEVGGMSEKLFF.

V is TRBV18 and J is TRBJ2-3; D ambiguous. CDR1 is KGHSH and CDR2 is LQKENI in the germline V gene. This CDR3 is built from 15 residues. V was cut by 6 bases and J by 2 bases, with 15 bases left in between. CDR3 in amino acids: CASSPLPTSTDTQYF. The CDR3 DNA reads TGTGCCAGCTCCCCCCTCCCGACATCCACAGATACGCAGTATTTT.

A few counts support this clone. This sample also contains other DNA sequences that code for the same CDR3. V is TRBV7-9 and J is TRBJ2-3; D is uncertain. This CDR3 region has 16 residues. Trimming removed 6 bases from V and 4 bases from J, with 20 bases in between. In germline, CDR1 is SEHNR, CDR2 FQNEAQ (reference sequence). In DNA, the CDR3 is TGTGCCAGCAGTCTAAACGCCCGTCTCGAGTCAGATACGCAGTATTTT. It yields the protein CASSLNARLESDTQYF.

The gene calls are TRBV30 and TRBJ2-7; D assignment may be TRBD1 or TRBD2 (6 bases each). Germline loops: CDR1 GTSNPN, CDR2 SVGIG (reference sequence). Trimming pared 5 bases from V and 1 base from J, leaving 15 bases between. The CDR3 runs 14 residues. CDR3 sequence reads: CAWSKGGESYEQYV. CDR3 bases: TGTGCCTGGTCAAAGGGGGGCGAATCCTACGAGCAGTACGTC.

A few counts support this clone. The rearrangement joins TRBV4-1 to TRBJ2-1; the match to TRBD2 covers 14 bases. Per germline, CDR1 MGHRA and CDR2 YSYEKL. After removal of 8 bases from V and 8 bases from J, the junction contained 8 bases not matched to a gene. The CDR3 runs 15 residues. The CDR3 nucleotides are TGCGCCAGCTCTCCGGGACTAGCGGGAGATTATGAGCAGTTCTTC. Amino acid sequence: CASSPGLAGDYEQFF.

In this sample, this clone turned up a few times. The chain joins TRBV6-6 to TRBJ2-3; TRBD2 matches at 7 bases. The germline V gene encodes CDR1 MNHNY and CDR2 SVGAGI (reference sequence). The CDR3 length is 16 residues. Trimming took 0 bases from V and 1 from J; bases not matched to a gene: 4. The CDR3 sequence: CASSYSAGMGTDTQYF. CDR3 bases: TGTGCCAGCAGTTACTCAGCGGGAATGGGCACAGATACGCAGTATTTT.

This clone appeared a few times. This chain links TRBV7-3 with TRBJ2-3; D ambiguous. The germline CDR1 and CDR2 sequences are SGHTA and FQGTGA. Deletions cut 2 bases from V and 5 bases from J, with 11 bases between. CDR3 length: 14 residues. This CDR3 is CASSLPNPQDTQYF. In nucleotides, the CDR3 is TGTGCCAGCAGCTTACCGAATCCCCAAGATACGCAGTATTTT.